This T cell receptor (beta chain) was identified during a study of T cells in women clearing cervical HPV infection. In the study overall: Women with histologically confirmed HPV16-related CIN3 or worse, 2 with invasive cancer, served as cases. Broader study findings: T-cell numbers per sample were unknown and may explain richness differences. It is unknown whether associations predate infection; no effector/memory or HPV-specific sorting.

As concerns this clone: Antigen unknown. The CDR3 is cut off 3 residues early in the read; its end comes from the germline J gene.

The germline CDR1 and CDR2 sequences are SGHTA and FQGNSA. The CDR3 contains 15 residues. The ends were cut back, 3 bases at V and 1 base at J, with 12 bases in the middle. Average input was 1200 ng genomic DNA for immunoSEQ TCR beta CDR3 amplification. Using immunoSEQ multiplex PCR, the repertoire was profiled, and TCRdb retains in-frame clones only, with some absent. This specimen shows around 23,000 clones; the ten leading clones hold roughly 2.7%. Sequenced material: blood buffy coat. The rearrangement links TRBV7-2 to TRBJ2-5; TRBD2 might be the D (6 bases). The sequence derives from a woman aged 18-70 years with a cervical HPV16 infection that either progressed to CIN3+ or cleared (not recorded which). Incomplete CDR3 DNA: TGTGCCAGCAGCTTCAAGAGCGGGCCCCAAGAGACC. This codes for CASSFKSGPQET. The whole CDR3 sequence reads CASSFKSGPQETQYF.